The following is a T cell receptor (beta chain) sequence with its context. It lacks a known antigen. A much more abundant neighbour one base away suggests this may be a read error. These data originate in a study of CD8 T cells in ankylosing spondylitis (dated by TCRdb to 2016 to 2017). Turning to the overall study: T cell receptor beta repertoires were profiled in healthy donors and ankylosing spondylitis patients so that disease-linked TCR variants could be found. Peripheral blood was sampled, and synovial fluid was additionally collected from ankylosing spondylitis patients. The full study cohort comprised 20 to 30 ankylosing spondylitis patients and about a hundred healthy donors.

V is pared back by 3 bases and J by 3 bases, with 8 bases lying between the germline termini. In the germline V gene, CDR1 corresponds to SGHRS and CDR2 to YFSETQ. The CDR3 starts with the cysteine, ends with the phenylalanine, and has 13 residues. Left in the record is the CDR3 DNA by itself, 39 bases read in frame from the first base. For each ankylosing spondylitis patient, the synovial fluid sample was matched to a blood sample from that same patient. Overall results and qualifications from the work: The disease-linked clones were reported to be significantly enriched in matched synovial fluid samples from ankylosing spondylitis patients. The disease-linked clones had a CD8+ phenotype and were found at relatively low frequencies in peripheral blood. Blood from ankylosing spondylitis patients appeared to be characterized by a TCR beta motif made up of fewer than ten highly homologous amino acid variants. Some motif variants had previously been reported in the synovial fluid and blood of reactive arthritis patients, which suggests shared mechanisms of disease initiation.

The listed sequencing device is Illumina HiSeq 2500. TCR beta libraries were prepared by quantitative 5'-RACE with molecular barcodes. The paper's data handling went like this. To identify disease-linked TCR variants, a new computational method was used, one built on a probabilistic model of VDJ rearrangement. Starting from the raw public reads, TCRdb applied fastp trimming at Q25, assembled clones with MiXCR and retained in-frame beta chains. Records with the same CDR3 protein are collapsed into one entry carrying the most frequent genes and DNA. The V and J calls, along with clone size, are taken from TCRdb and not from the paper's own processing. The sample table records under 130,000 distinct CDR3 sequences; approximately 25% of these occur just once. The top ten hold around an eighth of the sample.

This sequence originates from a male donor with ankylosing spondylitis. The rearranged segments are TRBV5-1 and TRBJ2-3, with the D gene not clear enough to name. The source material was synovial fluid, either unsorted or a sorted T cell fraction (not recorded which). The DNA sequence is as follows: TGCGCCAGCAGCTCCGTACAGACAGATACGCAGTATTTT. Its amino acids are CASSSVQTDTQYF.